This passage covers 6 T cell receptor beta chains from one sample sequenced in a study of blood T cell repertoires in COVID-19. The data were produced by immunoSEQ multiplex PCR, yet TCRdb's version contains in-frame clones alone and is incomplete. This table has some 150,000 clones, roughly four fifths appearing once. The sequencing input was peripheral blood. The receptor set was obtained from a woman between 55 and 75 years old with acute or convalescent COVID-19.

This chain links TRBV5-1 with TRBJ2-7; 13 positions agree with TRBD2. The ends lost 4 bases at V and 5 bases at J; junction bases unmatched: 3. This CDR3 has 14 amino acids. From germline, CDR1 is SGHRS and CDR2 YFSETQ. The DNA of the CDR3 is TGCGCCAGCAGCCCGGGGACTAGCGGGAACGAGCAGTACTTC. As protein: CASSPGTSGNEQYF.

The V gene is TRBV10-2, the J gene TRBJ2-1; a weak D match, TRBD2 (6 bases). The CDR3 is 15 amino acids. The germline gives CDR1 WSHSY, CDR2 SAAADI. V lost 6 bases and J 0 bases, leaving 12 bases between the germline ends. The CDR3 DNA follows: TGCGCCAGCAGGCGGGAACAGATCTCCTACAATGAGCAGTTCTTC. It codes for CASRREQISYNEQFF.

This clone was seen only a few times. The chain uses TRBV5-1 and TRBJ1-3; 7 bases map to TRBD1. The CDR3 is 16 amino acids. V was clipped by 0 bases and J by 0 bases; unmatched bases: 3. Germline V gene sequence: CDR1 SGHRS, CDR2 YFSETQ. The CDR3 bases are TGCGCCAGCAGCTTGGAGGGGACAGTCTCTGGAAACACCATATATTTT. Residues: CASSLEGTVSGNTIYF.

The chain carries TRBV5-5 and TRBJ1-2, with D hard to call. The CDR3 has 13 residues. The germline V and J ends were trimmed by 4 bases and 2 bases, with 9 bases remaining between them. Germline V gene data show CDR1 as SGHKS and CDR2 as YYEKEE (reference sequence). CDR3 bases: TGTGCCAGCAGCGTAGTTTTAAACTATGGCTACACCTTC. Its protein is CASSVVLNYGYTF.

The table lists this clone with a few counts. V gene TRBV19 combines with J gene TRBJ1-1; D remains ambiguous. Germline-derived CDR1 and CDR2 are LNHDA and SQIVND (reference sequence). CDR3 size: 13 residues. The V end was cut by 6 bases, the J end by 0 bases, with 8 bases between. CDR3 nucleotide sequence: TGTGCCAGTAGCCCCTATATGAACACTGAAGCTTTCTTT. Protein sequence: CASSPYMNTEAFF. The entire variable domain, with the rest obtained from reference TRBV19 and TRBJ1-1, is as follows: DGGITQSPKYLFRKEGQNVTLSCEQNLNHDAMYWYRQDPGQGLRLIYYSQIVNDFQKGDIAEGYSVSREKKESFPLTVTSAQKNPTAFYLCASSPYMNTEAFFGQGTRLTVV.

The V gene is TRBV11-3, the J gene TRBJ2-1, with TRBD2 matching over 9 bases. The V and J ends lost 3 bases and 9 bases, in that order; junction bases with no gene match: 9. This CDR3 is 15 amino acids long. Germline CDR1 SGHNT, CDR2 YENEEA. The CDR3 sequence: CASSLLLAGAREQFF. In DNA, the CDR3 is TGTGCCAGCAGCTTGCTGTTAGCGGGAGCGCGTGAGCAGTTCTTC.